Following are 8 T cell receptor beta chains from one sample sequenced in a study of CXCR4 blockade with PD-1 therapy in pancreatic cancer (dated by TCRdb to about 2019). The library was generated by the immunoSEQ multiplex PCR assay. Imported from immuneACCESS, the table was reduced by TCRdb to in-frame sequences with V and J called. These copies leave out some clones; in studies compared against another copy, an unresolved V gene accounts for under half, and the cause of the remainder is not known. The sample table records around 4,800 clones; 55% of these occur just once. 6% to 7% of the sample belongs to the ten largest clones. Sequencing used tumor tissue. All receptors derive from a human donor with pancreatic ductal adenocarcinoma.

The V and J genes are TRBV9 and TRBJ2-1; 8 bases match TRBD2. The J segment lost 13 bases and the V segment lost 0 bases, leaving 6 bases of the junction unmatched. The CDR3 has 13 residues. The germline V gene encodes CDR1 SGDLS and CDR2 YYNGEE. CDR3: CASSVGAGVSQFF. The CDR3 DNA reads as TGTGCCAGCAGCGTAGGAGCGGGAGTATCCCAGTTCTTC.

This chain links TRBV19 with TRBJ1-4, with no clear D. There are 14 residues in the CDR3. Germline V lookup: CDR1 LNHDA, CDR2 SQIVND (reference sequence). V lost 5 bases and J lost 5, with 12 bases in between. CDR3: CASSSRQTNEKLFF. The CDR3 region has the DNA TGTGCCAGTAGTTCTCGGCAGACAAATGAAAAACTGTTTTTT.

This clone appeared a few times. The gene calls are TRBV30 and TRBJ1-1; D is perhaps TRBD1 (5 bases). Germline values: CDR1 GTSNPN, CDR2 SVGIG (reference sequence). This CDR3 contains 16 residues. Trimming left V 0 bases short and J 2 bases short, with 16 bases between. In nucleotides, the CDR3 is TGTGCCTGGAGTGTAGGAGGCGCCAGGGTCAACACTGAAGCTTTCTTT. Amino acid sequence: CAWSVGGARVNTEAFF.

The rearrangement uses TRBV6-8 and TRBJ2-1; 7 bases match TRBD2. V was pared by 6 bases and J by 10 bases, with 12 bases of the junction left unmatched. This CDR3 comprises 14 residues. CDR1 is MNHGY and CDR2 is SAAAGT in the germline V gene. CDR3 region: CASSRLGGRREQFF. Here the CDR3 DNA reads TGTGCCAGCAGCCGACTTGGCGGGAGAAGGGAGCAGTTCTTC.

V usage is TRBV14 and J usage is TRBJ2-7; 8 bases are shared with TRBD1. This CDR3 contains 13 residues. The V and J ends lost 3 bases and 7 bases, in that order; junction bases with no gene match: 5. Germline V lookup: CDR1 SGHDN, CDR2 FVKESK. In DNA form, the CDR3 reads TGTGCCAGCAGCCACCCAGGGGGCAGAGAGCAGTACTTC. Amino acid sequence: CASSHPGGREQYF.

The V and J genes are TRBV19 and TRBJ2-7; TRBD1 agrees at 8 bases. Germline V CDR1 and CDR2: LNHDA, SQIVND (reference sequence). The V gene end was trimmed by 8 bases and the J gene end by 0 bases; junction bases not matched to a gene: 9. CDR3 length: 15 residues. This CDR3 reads CASGLGDRNSYEQYF. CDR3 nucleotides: TGTGCCAGTGGCCTGGGGGACAGGAACTCCTACGAGCAGTACTTC.

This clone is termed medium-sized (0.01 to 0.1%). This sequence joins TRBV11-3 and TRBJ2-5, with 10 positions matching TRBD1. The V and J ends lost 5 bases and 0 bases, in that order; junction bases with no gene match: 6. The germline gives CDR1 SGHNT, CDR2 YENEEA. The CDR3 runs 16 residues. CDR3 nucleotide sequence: TGTGCCAGCAGCCCGACAGGGGGCTTCGACCAAGAGACCCAGTACTTC. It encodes CASSPTGGFDQETQYF.

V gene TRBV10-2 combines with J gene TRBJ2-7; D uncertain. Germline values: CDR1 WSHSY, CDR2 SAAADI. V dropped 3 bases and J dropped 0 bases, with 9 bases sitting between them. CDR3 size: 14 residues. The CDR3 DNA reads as TGCGCCAGCAGTGACCCTATTATCTCCTACGAGCAGTACTTC. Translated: CASSDPIISYEQYF.